The T cell receptor (beta chain) under discussion was sequenced for a study of metastatic and nonmetastatic thyroid tumors. Study-level background: The authors compared repertoires across blood and tumor or nodule tissue from malignant and benign thyroid patients. Study-level points and caveats: It was reportedly found that TCR beta diversity was significantly higher in malignant thyroid tumors than in benign nodules, a difference seen in both blood and tumor samples.

The CDR3 totals 15 residues. The V gene's germline CDR1 is SGHNT and CDR2 YYREEE (reference sequence). The V end lost 2 bases, the J end lost 6 bases, and 17 bases lay between the germline ends. In the source study's methods: In papillary thyroid cancer, a distant-metastasis classifier was built using CDR3 differences across clinicopathological groups. With MiXCR, TCRdb called clones anew from the PCR reads. The authors' filters were not applied to this entry. The data show over 15,000 clones, less than 30% seen once. This clone has a handful of counts. The antigen remains unidentified. None of the patients had undergone any treatment ahead of thyroid surgery.

The sequence came from a female donor with papillary thyroid cancer or a benign thyroid nodule (not recorded which). Some clones in this sample may be carry-over from other donors' samples. The chain couples TRBV5-4 to TRBJ1-2; possible D gene TRBD1, 6 bases. The source material was tumor tissue. The CDR3 region is CASSFMGGARDGYTF. CDR3 in DNA: TGTGCCAGCAGCTTTATGGGGGGCGCCCGTGATGGCTACACCTTC.